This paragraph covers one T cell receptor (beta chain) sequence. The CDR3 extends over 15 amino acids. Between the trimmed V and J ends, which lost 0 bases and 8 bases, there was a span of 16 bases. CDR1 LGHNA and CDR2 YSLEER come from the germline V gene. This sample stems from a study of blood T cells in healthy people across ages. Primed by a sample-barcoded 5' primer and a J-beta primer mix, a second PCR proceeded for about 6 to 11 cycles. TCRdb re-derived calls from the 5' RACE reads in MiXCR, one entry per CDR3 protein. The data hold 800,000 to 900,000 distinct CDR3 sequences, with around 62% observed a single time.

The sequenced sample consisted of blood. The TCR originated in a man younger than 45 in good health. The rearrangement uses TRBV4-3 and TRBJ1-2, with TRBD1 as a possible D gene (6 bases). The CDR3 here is CASSQDGGGGDGYTF. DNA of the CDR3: TGCGCCAGCAGCCAAGATGGCGGGGGCGGGGACGGCTACACCTTC.